Below are 24 T cell receptor beta chains sequenced from a single sample in a study of control samples from healthy donors and cancer patients. The repertoire was sequenced with immunoSEQ multiplex PCR; TCRdb's copy has only in-frame clones and lacks some. This sample contains approximately 190,000 clones. The specimen was blood. The origin of the receptors is a woman in her twenties or thirties in good health.

The chain is built from TRBV28 and TRBJ1-4; D uncertain. V was cut by 7 bases and J by 8 bases, with 17 bases left in between. Per germline, CDR1 MDHEN and CDR2 SYDVKM. CDR3 length: 14 amino acids. The DNA of the CDR3 is TGTGCCAGCAATAAAGGACTCGGCGTCGAAAAACTGTTTTTT. Translated: CASNKGLGVEKLFF.

V gene TRBV6-5 combines with J gene TRBJ2-1, with 7 bases lining up with TRBD2. This CDR3 has 14 residues. Trimming cost V 11 bases and J 0 bases; bases outside gene matches: 7. Germline V gene lookup returns CDR1 MNHEY and CDR2 SVGAGI. CDR3 protein: CAGARDYSYNEQFF. CDR3 nucleotide sequence: TGTGCCGGTGCCCGGGACTACTCCTACAATGAGCAGTTCTTC.

The V gene is TRBV24-1, the J gene TRBJ1-6; the match to TRBD1 covers 7 bases. The CDR3 sequence is 15 residues long. Germline lookup yields CDR1 KGHDR and CDR2 SFDVKD. The junction had 2 bases not matched to a gene; V was cut back by 3 bases and J by 4 bases. Here the CDR3 DNA reads TGTGCCACCAGTGATGGACAGGTTTATAATTCACCCCTCCACTTT. This sequence encodes CATSDGQVYNSPLHF.

V gene TRBV10-2 combines with J gene TRBJ1-4, with D possibly TRBD1 on 5 matching bases. Germline CDR1 reads WSHSY; CDR2 reads SAAADI. This CDR3 has 15 residues. The V end lost 0 bases, the J end lost 5 bases, and 10 bases lay between the germline ends. DNA for the CDR3: TGCGCCAGCAGTGAGTCGGGGGGAAGAAATGAAAAACTGTTTTTT. It encodes CASSESGGRNEKLFF.

This sequence joins TRBV9 and TRBJ2-2; D gene ambiguous. The V and J ends lost 4 bases and 1 base respectively, with 2 bases between them. CDR1 is SGDLS, CDR2 YYNGEE, per germline. The CDR3 loop spans 12 amino acids. CDR3 region: CASSWNTGELFF. Written as DNA, the CDR3 is TGTGCCAGCAGCTGGAACACCGGGGAGCTGTTTTTT. Filled out from reference TRBV9 and TRBJ2-2, the complete variable domain reads DSGVTQTPKHLITATGQRVTLRCSPRSGDLSVYWYQQSLDQGLQFLIQYYNGEERAKGNILERFSAQQFPDLHSELNLSSLELGDSALYFCASSWNTGELFFGEGSRLTVL.

The V and J genes are TRBV27 and TRBJ2-7; 8 bases align to TRBD1. Unmatched junction bases numbered 4, after V lost 4 bases and J lost 5 bases. This CDR3 is built from 13 residues. Per the germline V gene, CDR1 is MNHEY and CDR2 is SMNVEV (reference sequence). CDR3 loop: CASSWTGTHEQYF. In nucleotides, the CDR3 is TGTGCCAGCAGTTGGACAGGGACCCACGAGCAGTACTTC.

The rearrangement uses TRBV13 and TRBJ2-7, with D perhaps matching TRBD1 (6 bases). Trimming took 4 bases from V and 3 from J, leaving 13 bases between them. Germline assignment: CDR1 PRHDT and CDR2 FYEKMQ (reference sequence). CDR3 size: 14 residues. The CDR3 DNA reads as TGTGCCAGCAGCTCGCGACAGGCGCACTACGAGCAGTACTTC. Translated: CASSSRQAHYEQYF.

V is TRBV9 and J is TRBJ1-1; D is unresolved. V lost 3 bases and J lost 4, with 16 bases in between. CDR1 and CDR2 from the germline V gene are SGDLS and YYNGEE. The CDR3 extends over 15 amino acids. The CDR3 sequence is CASSALLGRSTEAFF. The DNA of the CDR3 is TGTGCCAGCAGCGCCCTCCTAGGCCGGAGCACTGAAGCTTTCTTT.

CDR3 loop: CASRPRGEAFF. For the CDR3, the DNA is TGTGCCAGCAGGCCCAGGGGAGAAGCTTTCTTT. This sequence joins TRBV27 and TRBJ1-1; TRBD1 might be the D (6 bases). There are 11 residues in the CDR3. Germline assignment: CDR1 MNHEY and CDR2 SMNVEV (reference sequence). Between the trimmed V and J ends, which lost 6 bases and 8 bases, there was a span of 10 bases.

The rearrangement joins TRBV28 to TRBJ1-2; D possibly corresponds to TRBD1 (5 bases). Germline V gene data show CDR1 as MDHEN and CDR2 as SYDVKM. This CDR3 is 14 amino acids long. V was trimmed by 2 bases and J by 4 bases, leaving 11 bases between them. The CDR3 DNA sequence: TGTGCCAGCAGTTTAAAGGGGTTGGGCTATGGCTACACCTTC. Its translation is CASSLKGLGYGYTF.

This chain joins TRBV5-6 and TRBJ1-5; no definite D call. V was pared by 0 bases and J by 4 bases, with 8 bases between. Germline V gene sequence: CDR1 SGHDT, CDR2 YYEEEE. The CDR3 covers 14 residues. As DNA, the CDR3 is TGTGCCAGCAGCTTGGCCGCGGGTAATCAGCCCCAGCATTTT. Amino acid sequence: CASSLAAGNQPQHF. Together with reference TRBV5-6 and TRBJ1-5, the CDR3 gives the full variable domain: DAGVTQSPTHLIKTRGQQVTLRCSPKSGHDTVSWYQQALGQGPQFIFQYYEEEERQRGNFPDRFSGHQFPNYSSELNVNALLLGDSALYLCASSLAAGNQPQHFGDGTRLSIL.

The V and J genes are TRBV28 and TRBJ1-5; D is unclear. The V and J ends lost 2 bases and 2 bases respectively, with 13 bases between them. The germline V gene has CDR1 MDHEN and CDR2 SYDVKM. The CDR3 is 16 residues long. The CDR3 loop reads CASSLMGSGGNQPQHF. DNA for the CDR3: TGTGCCAGCAGTTTAATGGGGTCTGGGGGCAATCAGCCCCAGCATTTT.

V usage is TRBV30 and J usage is TRBJ1-6; D is possibly TRBD1 (5 bases). The CDR3 sequence is 14 residues long. Trimming removed 2 bases at V and 14 bases at J, with 19 bases between. Germline V CDR1 and CDR2: GTSNPN, SVGIG (reference sequence). The CDR3 DNA is TGTGCCTGGAGTCCTTCCGGGGGTCTGGGAACCCTCCACTTT. Protein sequence: CAWSPSGGLGTLHF. The whole variable domain, remainder taken from reference TRBV30 and TRBJ1-6, is SQTIHQWPATLVQPVGSPLSLECTVEGTSNPNLYWYRQAAGRGLQLLFYSVGIGQISSEVPQNLSASRPQDRQFILSSKKLLLSDSGFYLCAWSPSGGLGTLHFGNGTRLTVT.

V is TRBV11-2 and J is TRBJ1-2, with a tentative D call TRBD1 (5 bases). V lost 1 base and J 6 bases, leaving 12 bases between the germline ends. The CDR3 covers 14 residues. CDR1 is SGHAT, CDR2 FQNNGV, per germline. This chain's CDR3 is CASSLASLRDGYTF. For the CDR3, the DNA is TGTGCCAGCAGCTTAGCCAGCCTCAGGGATGGCTACACCTTC.

The chain is built from TRBV3-1 (or the pseudogene TRBV3-2) and TRBJ2-1; 12 nucleotides agree with TRBD2. Germline V CDR1 and CDR2: LGHDT, YNNKEL (reference sequence). The CDR3 has 15 residues. V shed 6 bases and J 7 bases; nucleotides not matched to a gene: 7. The CDR3 reads CASSPGLAGSNEQFF. As DNA, the CDR3 is TGTGCCAGCAGTCCCGGACTAGCGGGGTCGAATGAGCAGTTCTTC.

V usage is TRBV4-1 and J usage is TRBJ1-5; 7 nucleotides match TRBD1. V was clipped by 4 bases and J by 3 bases; unmatched bases: 12. This CDR3 region has 17 residues. Germline assignment: CDR1 MGHRA and CDR2 YSYEKL. CDR3 DNA sequence: TGCGCCAGCAGCCCTTACTCGACAGGGAGCCTCAATCAGCCCCAGCATTTT. It codes for CASSPYSTGSLNQPQHF.

The V call is TRBV7-2, the J call TRBJ2-7; D might be TRBD2 (6 bases). The CDR3 runs 15 residues. With 2 bases removed from V and 2 bases from J, the gap between germline ends came to 13 bases. CDR1 and CDR2 from the germline V gene are SGHTA and FQGNSA. CDR3 protein: CASSLREDRPYEQYF. The CDR3, as DNA: TGTGCCAGCAGCTTAAGGGAGGACCGACCCTACGAGCAGTACTTC.

The genes are TRBV3-1 (or the pseudogene TRBV3-2) and TRBJ2-7; D gene ambiguous. V was pared by 1 base and J by 3 bases, with 7 bases between. The CDR3 length is 13 residues. CDR1 is LGHDT and CDR2 is YNNKEL in the germline V gene (reference sequence). In nucleotides, the CDR3 is TGTGCCAGCAGCCAAGTCGCCGGCTACGAGCAGTACTTC. Its translation: CASSQVAGYEQYF.

The rearrangement links TRBV11-3 to TRBJ2-7; D might be TRBD1 or TRBD2, each matching 5 bases. The CDR3 consists of 15 residues. The germline V gene has CDR1 SGHNT and CDR2 YENEEA. V was shortened by 4 bases and J by 1 base, with 14 bases between the two germline ends. CDR3 sequence reads: CASSYSGTGSYEQYF. The CDR3 nucleotides read TGTGCCAGCAGCTACTCCGGGACGGGATCCTACGAGCAGTACTTC.

The V gene is TRBV10-1, the J gene TRBJ1-1, with D possibly being TRBD1 (5 bases). The CDR3 runs 14 residues. CDR1 is WNHNN and CDR2 is SYGVQD in the germline V gene (reference sequence). Trimming stripped 8 bases from V and 4 bases from J, with 17 bases between. The CDR3 region is CASSPSRGSTEAFF. The CDR3 DNA is TGCGCCAGCTCCCCGTCGCGGGGGAGCACTGAAGCTTTCTTT.

The V gene is TRBV4-1, the J gene TRBJ1-1; 12 bases align to TRBD1. CDR1 and CDR2 (germline): MGHRA, YSYEKL. The junction had 6 bases not matched to a gene; V was cut back by 5 bases and J by 2 bases. CDR3 length equals 16 residues. The CDR3 here is CASSLPGQGANTEAFF. CDR3 DNA: TGCGCCAGCAGCTTACCGGGACAGGGGGCAAACACTGAAGCTTTCTTT.

V and J are TRBV5-5 and TRBJ1-5, with D tentatively TRBD1 (5 bases). CDR3 size: 13 residues. CDR1 SGHKS and CDR2 YYEKEE come from the germline V gene (reference sequence). Trimming took 4 bases from V and 5 from J, leaving 10 bases between them. The CDR3 DNA reads as TGTGCCAGCAGCATATTCAGGGATCAGCCCCAGCATTTT. This codes for CASSIFRDQPQHF.

The chain uses TRBV6-5 and TRBJ1-2; TRBD1 matches 11 bases. V lost 10 bases to trimming and J lost 7 bases; unmatched junction nucleotides: 11. Germline V lookup: CDR1 MNHEY, CDR2 SVGAGI. This CDR3 contains 14 residues. CDR3 loop: CATLMLDRGPGYTF. The CDR3 bases are TGTGCCACCCTAATGTTGGACAGGGGGCCTGGCTACACCTTC.

CDR3 region: CASSERRGGTYGYTF. CDR3 nucleotide sequence: TGTGCCAGCAGTGAGAGAAGGGGGGGGACCTATGGCTACACCTTC. The V gene is TRBV2, the J gene TRBJ1-2; D might be TRBD1 (6 bases). CDR1 is SNHLY and CDR2 is FYNNEI in the germline V gene. The V end was cut by 3 bases, the J end by 4 bases, with 15 bases between. The CDR3 has 15 amino acids.